This T cell receptor beta chain is from a study of cytomegalovirus exposure and HLA in healthy donors. General study findings and limits: A later analysis found most CMV-associated TCR beta chains apparently HLA-restricted.

The CDR3 loop spans 13 amino acids. Germline loops: CDR1 SNHLY, CDR2 FYNNEI. A word on this clone: Its antigen is not identified. A read error may produce the germline difference seen at one junction end.

Amplification used 60 Vbeta primers and 13 Jbeta primers. Sequencing was performed with immunoSEQ multiplex PCR; in TCRdb, only in-frame clones are kept and a portion is missing. Its table lists 40,000 to 50,000 clones. Sequencing was done on a sample of PBMCs. This receptor was taken from a man aged 25-40 years in good health and CMV-seronegative. This rearrangement joins TRBV2 to TRBJ2-7; TRBD2 matches at 8 bases. CDR3 DNA sequence: TGTGCCAGCGGCGGTCGGGGGGGCTACCAGCAGTACTTC. Translating gives CASGGRGGYQQYF. The full variable domain, completed using reference TRBV2 and TRBJ2-7, is EPEVTQTPSHQVTQMGQEVILRCVPISNHLYFYWYRQILGQKVEFLVSFYNNEISEKSEIFDDQFSVERPDGSNFTLKIRSTKLEDSAMYFCASGGRGGYQQYFGPGTRLTVT.